A single sample is the source of the 27 T cell receptor beta chains below, sequenced in a study of T-cell reconstitution after alpha-beta-depleted transplantation in children. The TCRbeta library was prepared with unique molecular identifiers. One entry per CDR3 protein results from TCRdb running MiXCR on the PCR reads. The sample shows 200,000 or so distinct CDR3 sequences, around 9.2% of them seen only once. The sequenced sample was PBMCs, mostly from graft donor cells, obtained 360 days after TCRalphabeta/CD19-depleted stem cell transplant. All receptors derive from a male patient under 10 years old who had a stem cell transplant for acute myeloid leukemia, so the T cells may come from the graft donor.

This clonotype was observed many times. This sequence joins TRBV20-1 and TRBJ2-3, with 7 bases identical to TRBD2. Germline assignment: CDR1 DFQATT and CDR2 SNEGSKA (reference sequence). J lost 1 base, V lost 0 bases, and 10 bases had no gene match. This CDR3 is 17 amino acids long. CDR3 DNA: TGCAGTGCTAGAGATTGGCGTAGCGGGCTGGGCACAGATACGCAGTATTTT. The encoded protein is CSARDWRSGLGTDTQYF.

There are many counts of this clonotype. The V and J genes are TRBV7-3 and TRBJ2-3; D not certain. The germline V and J ends were trimmed by 4 bases and 2 bases, with 13 bases remaining between them. The CDR3 loop spans 15 amino acids. The germline CDR1 and CDR2 sequences are SGHTA and FQGTGA. CDR3 amino acids: CASSSFTDPTDTQYF. The DNA for the CDR3 is TGTGCCAGCAGCTCGTTTACGGACCCCACAGATACGCAGTATTTT.

This clonotype was seen many times. V and J are TRBV12-5 and TRBJ2-1, with 9 bases lining up with TRBD2. Per the germline V gene, CDR1 is LGHNT and CDR2 is FRNRAP. The CDR3 consists of 15 residues. V dropped 1 base and J dropped 4; count of bases not matched to a gene: 2. The CDR3 sequence: CASGLGTSVYNEQFF. The CDR3 nucleotides read TGTGCTAGTGGTTTGGGGACTAGCGTATACAATGAGCAGTTCTTC.

This clonotype has ten or more counts. The chain carries TRBV7-2 and TRBJ2-7, with D possibly being TRBD2 (5 bases). The CDR3 loop spans 13 amino acids. Germline loops: CDR1 SGHTA, CDR2 FQGNSA. Deletions cut 6 bases from V and 4 bases from J, with 13 bases between. This chain's CDR3 is CASSSSGQYEQYF. For the CDR3, the DNA is TGTGCCAGCAGTTCAAGCGGCCAGTACGAGCAGTACTTC.

The sample holds a few counts of this clonotype. The chain recombines TRBV5-1 with TRBJ2-7; 7 nucleotides line up with TRBD1. Germline CDR1 SGHRS, CDR2 YFSETQ. The CDR3 extends over 18 amino acids. Trimming cost V 1 base and J 2 bases; bases outside gene matches: 15. CDR3 DNA sequence: TGCGCCAGCAGCTTGACCCGGACAGGAAAGATTGGTACCTACGAGCAGTACGTC. Protein product: CASSLTRTGKIGTYEQYV.

This clonotype was observed at least ten times. The V call is TRBV6-1, the J call TRBJ2-1; D may be TRBD1 (5 bases). Trimming pared 7 bases from V and 9 bases from J, leaving 19 bases between. Germline lookup yields CDR1 MNHNS and CDR2 SASEGT. This CDR3 region has 14 residues. CDR3 residues: CASTLDSSLGEQFF. For the CDR3, the DNA is TGTGCCAGCACCCTAGACAGTTCTCTCGGTGAGCAGTTCTTC.

This clonotype was found many times. The chain combines TRBV30 with TRBJ2-1; possible D gene TRBD2, 5 bases. Germline CDR1 is GTSNPN and CDR2 is SVGIG (reference sequence). The CDR3 is 10 residues long. Trimming pared 8 bases from V and 7 bases from J, leaving 9 bases between. The CDR3 loop is CAGRGNEQFF. CDR3 bases: TGTGCCGGCCGAGGGAATGAGCAGTTCTTC.

Many counts were recorded for this clonotype. The chain couples TRBV11-2 to TRBJ2-3; 10 nucleotides match TRBD2. The CDR3 loop spans 20 amino acids. Germline trimming cut 2 bases from V and 8 bases from J; bases unmatched to any gene: 22. Germline CDR1 SGHAT, CDR2 FQNNGV. The chain's CDR3 is CASSLSVLRLAGHVGGTQYF. DNA of the CDR3: TGTGCCAGCAGCTTAAGTGTGTTGAGACTAGCGGGTCATGTGGGGGGTACGCAGTATTTT.

This clonotype came up many times. The rearrangement uses TRBV5-1 and TRBJ2-5; D not resolved. The germline V gene has CDR1 SGHRS and CDR2 YFSETQ. Trimming removed 1 base at V and 4 bases at J, with 8 bases between. The CDR3 length is 13 residues. CDR3 DNA: TGCGCCAGCAGCTTGTCCTTCCGAGAGACCCAGTACTTC. It specifies CASSLSFRETQYF.

CDR3 loop: CASSVGNTRDIQYF. CDR3 bases: TGTGCCAGCAGCGTAGGAAATACTCGGGACATTCAGTACTTC. The V and J genes are TRBV9 and TRBJ2-4; D unclear. Germline V CDR1 and CDR2: SGDLS, YYNGEE. The CDR3 contains 14 residues. Between the trimmed V and J ends, which lost 0 bases and 8 bases, there was a span of 12 bases.

This clonotype has at least ten counts. This chain uses TRBV20-1 with TRBJ2-4, with 7 positions matching TRBD2. V shed 0 bases, J shed 11 bases, and the junction held 4 bases outside the gene matches. The germline V gene has CDR1 DFQATT and CDR2 SNEGSKA (reference sequence). CDR3 length: 12 residues. CDR3 DNA: TGCAGTGCTAGAGACCGACTAGCATTTCAGTACTTC. Its translation is CSARDRLAFQYF.

The rearrangement uses TRBV5-1 and TRBJ2-1, with 9 nucleotides matching TRBD1. This CDR3 has 16 amino acids. The V gene end was trimmed by 4 bases and the J gene end by 7 bases; junction bases not matched to a gene: 12. Germline lookup yields CDR1 SGHRS and CDR2 YFSETQ. In DNA form, the CDR3 reads TGCGCCAGCAGCGTACGACCGGGACAGGGAGGAAATGAGCAGTTCTTC. Encoded protein: CASSVRPGQGGNEQFF.

This clonotype was seen a few times. The V and J genes are TRBV20-1 and TRBJ1-5, with 12 bases lining up with TRBD1. CDR1 and CDR2 (germline): DFQATT, SNEGSKA (reference sequence). Trimming removed 6 bases from V and 9 bases from J; junction bases left unmatched: 3. This CDR3 has 12 residues. The CDR3 DNA is TGCAGTGCGGGACAGGGGGCTCGGCCCCAGCATTTT. Its translation: CSAGQGARPQHF.

This clonotype appeared a few times. The chain couples TRBV18 to TRBJ2-7; D might be TRBD2 (6 bases). The germline V gene has CDR1 KGHSH and CDR2 LQKENI. Between the trimmed V and J ends, which lost 4 bases and 5 bases, there was a span of 15 bases. The CDR3 length is 14 residues. CDR3 residues: CASSRGTESHEQYF. The CDR3 DNA sequence: TGTGCCAGCTCACGCGGGACGGAGAGCCACGAGCAGTACTTC. The complete variable domain, with remaining parts taken from reference TRBV18 and TRBJ2-7, reads NAGVMQNPRHLVRRRGQEARLRCSPMKGHSHVYWYRQLPEEGLKFMVYLQKENIIDESGMPKERFSAEFPKEGPSILRIQQVVRGDSAAYFCASSRGTESHEQYFGPGTRLTVT.

This clonotype was observed at least ten times. The chain is built from TRBV4-1 and TRBJ2-1; 7 bases are shared with TRBD2. Trimming took 0 bases from V and 10 from J; bases not matched to a gene: 12. The CDR3 length is 16 residues. Germline CDR1 MGHRA, CDR2 YSYEKL. The CDR3 DNA reads as TGCGCCAGCAGCCAAGAAAGCGGGGTCTTGACTGGGGAGCAGTTCTTC. Its protein is CASSQESGVLTGEQFF.

This sequence joins TRBV25-1 and TRBJ2-2; D possibly corresponds to TRBD1 (6 bases). The CDR3 runs 13 residues. V lost 9 bases and J 2 bases, leaving 10 bases between the germline ends. Germline V CDR1 and CDR2: MGHDK, SYGVNS. CDR3 loop: CASAGTNTGELFF. CDR3 in DNA: TGTGCCAGTGCCGGGACAAACACCGGGGAGCTGTTTTTT.

The chain carries TRBV4-1 and TRBJ2-7, with a tentative D call TRBD2 (7 bases). The germline V and J ends were trimmed by 4 bases and 4 bases, with 14 bases remaining between them. The CDR3 contains 14 residues. Germline CDR1 MGHRA, CDR2 YSYEKL. The CDR3 here is CASSPTGRGYEQYV. CDR3 coding DNA: TGCGCCAGCAGCCCAACAGGGAGGGGATACGAGCAGTACGTC.

This clonotype was observed many times. The chain recombines TRBV4-1 with TRBJ1-1; maybe TRBD1 (5 bases). Deletions cut 4 bases from V and 0 bases from J, with 15 bases between. This CDR3 contains 16 residues. CDR1 is MGHRA and CDR2 is YSYEKL in the germline V gene. Written as DNA, the CDR3 is TGCGCCAGCAGCCCCCGAGACAGAAAGTTGAACACTGAAGCTTTCTTT. Translated: CASSPRDRKLNTEAFF.

CDR3 sequence: CASSPVAGGSHEQYV. Written as DNA, the CDR3 is TGTGCCAGCTCACCAGTAGCGGGGGGCTCCCACGAGCAGTACGTC. V usage is TRBV18 and J usage is TRBJ2-7, with TRBD2 matching 10 bases. CDR1 KGHSH and CDR2 LQKENI come from the germline V gene. The CDR3 has 15 residues.

This clonotype was found many times. V and J are TRBV5-1 and TRBJ2-6; 10 positions agree with TRBD2. J lost 3 bases, V lost 2 bases, and 8 bases had no gene match. Per the germline V gene, CDR1 is SGHRS and CDR2 is YFSETQ. The CDR3 is 18 amino acids. CDR3 sequence: CASSFLAGVSFGANVLTF. CDR3 bases: TGCGCCAGCAGCTTTCTAGCGGGAGTGAGTTTTGGGGCCAACGTCCTGACTTTC. Variable domain in full (rest from reference TRBV5-1 and TRBJ2-6): KAGVTQTPRYLIKTRGQQVTLSCSPISGHRSVSWYQQTPGQGLQFLFEYFSETQRNKGNFPGRFSGRQFSNSRSEMNVSTLELGDSALYLCASSFLAGVSFGANVLTFGAGSRLTVL.

Many counts were recorded for this clonotype. The chain carries TRBV5-1 and TRBJ2-1; D not certain. This CDR3 has 14 amino acids. Looked up from germline, CDR1 is SGHRS and CDR2 is YFSETQ. Trimming left V 0 bases short and J 5 bases short, with 9 bases between. CDR3 residues: CASSLGPKDNEQFF. The CDR3 DNA follows: TGCGCCAGCAGCTTGGGGCCGAAGGACAATGAGCAGTTCTTC.

This sequence joins TRBV6-5 and TRBJ2-7; 7 bases match TRBD1. The CDR3 consists of 15 residues. Trimming took 3 bases from V and 0 from J; bases not matched to a gene: 5. CDR1 is MNHEY and CDR2 is SVGAGI in the germline V gene. CDR3 nucleotide sequence: TGTGCCAGCAGTTATACGGACAGGAGCTCCTACGAGCAGTACGTC. Amino acids: CASSYTDRSSYEQYV.

This clonotype was observed many times. The chain has TRBV27 and TRBJ2-7; D may be TRBD1 (6 bases). The CDR3 extends over 12 amino acids. V lost 5 bases and J 5 bases, leaving 10 bases between the germline ends. The germline CDR1 and CDR2 sequences are MNHEY and SMNVEV (reference sequence). This CDR3 is CASSRTGNEQYF. The CDR3 DNA is TGTGCCAGCAGTCGCACAGGGAACGAGCAGTACTTC.

The chain combines TRBV5-1 with TRBJ2-5; the D gene is possibly TRBD1 (8 bases). The CDR3 spans 15 residues. CDR1 and CDR2 from the germline V gene are SGHRS and YFSETQ. The V gene lost 8 bases and the J gene lost 0 bases, with 17 bases spanning the gap. The CDR3 DNA sequence: TGCGCCAGAAACGTACAGGGGGGGTACCAAGAGACCCAGTACTTC. It specifies CARNVQGGYQETQYF.

The gene calls are TRBV10-3 and TRBJ1-2, with D perhaps matching TRBD1 (6 bases). Looked up from germline, CDR1 is ENHRY and CDR2 is SYGVKD. V was pared by 0 bases and J by 4 bases, with 9 bases between. The CDR3 contains 14 residues. The CDR3 loop reads CAISESTGPYGYTF. The CDR3 DNA reads TGTGCCATCAGTGAGTCGACAGGCCCCTATGGCTACACCTTC.

The V call is TRBV19, the J call TRBJ2-1, with D possibly being TRBD2 (5 bases). CDR1 and CDR2 from the germline V gene are LNHDA and SQIVND (reference sequence). The CDR3 consists of 16 residues. Trimming cost V 2 bases and J 1 base, with 12 bases left between them. The CDR3, as DNA: TGTGCCAGTAGTATAAAAACCGGGGTATCCTACAATGAGCAGTTCTTC. It encodes CASSIKTGVSYNEQFF.

In this sample, this clonotype turned up a few times. V is TRBV12-3 or TRBV12-4 and J is TRBJ2-5, with 8 bases matching TRBD2. The CDR3 consists of 15 residues. The trim removed 3 bases at V and 5 bases at J, leaving 8 bases unmatched. CDR3 sequence reads: CASSFGDSGKETQYF. Written as DNA, the CDR3 is TGTGCCAGCAGTTTTGGAGATAGCGGGAAGGAGACCCAGTACTTC.